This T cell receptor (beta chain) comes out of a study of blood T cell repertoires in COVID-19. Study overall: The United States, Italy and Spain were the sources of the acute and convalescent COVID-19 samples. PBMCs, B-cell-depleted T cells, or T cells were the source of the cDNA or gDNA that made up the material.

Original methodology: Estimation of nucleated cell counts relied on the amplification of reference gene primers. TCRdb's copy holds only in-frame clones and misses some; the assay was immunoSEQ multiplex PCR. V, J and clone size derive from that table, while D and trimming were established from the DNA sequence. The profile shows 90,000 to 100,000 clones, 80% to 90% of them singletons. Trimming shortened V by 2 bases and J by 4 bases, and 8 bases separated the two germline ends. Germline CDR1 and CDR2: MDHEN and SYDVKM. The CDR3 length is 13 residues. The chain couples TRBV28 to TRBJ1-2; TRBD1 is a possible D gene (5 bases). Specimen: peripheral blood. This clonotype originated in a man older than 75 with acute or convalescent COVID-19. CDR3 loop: CASSLLDSYGYTF. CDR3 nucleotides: TGTGCCAGCAGTTTACTCGACAGCTATGGCTACACCTTC.